This TCR beta chain originates from a study of T cells after yellow fever vaccination. Study-level results: Weaker in magnitude, the secondary response showed a faster peak on day 5 versus 15.

This clonotype showed up just a few times. What it recognizes is unknown. A process of 5'RACE template switching, which added a universal primer site and UMIs, was used to make TCR cDNA. Each CDR3 protein is one row after TCRdb ran MiXCR on the 5' RACE reads. The sample yields under 600,000 distinct CDR3 sequences, 21% seen once. The sample in question was PBMCs, obtained less than 25 days after the first yellow fever vaccination. The receptor's source is a man aged 18 to 29 who received the YFV17D yellow fever vaccine.

CDR3 residues: CASRSGTANTEAFF. In DNA form, the CDR3 reads TGCGCCAGCAGATCCGGGACAGCAAACACTGAAGCTTTCTTT. The rearrangement joins TRBV5-1 to TRBJ1-1; 7 bases align to TRBD1. CDR1 is SGHRS and CDR2 is YFSETQ in the germline V gene. The CDR3 consists of 14 residues. The ends lost 5 bases at V and 2 bases at J; junction bases unmatched: 6.